The rows below give T cell receptor beta chains drawn from one sample of a study of beta chain features in type 1 diabetes. Profiled with immunoSEQ multiplex PCR; TCRdb holds only in-frame clones, not every one. The sample records 600,000 to 700,000 clones, roughly an eighth being singletons. The sample comprised naive CD4+ T cells from blood. All receptors derive from a man aged 25-45 years with type 1 diabetes. Each CDR3 is given without its conserved first and last residue. Fields, in order: CDR3 length, V gene, CDR3 protein.

len: 13
v_gene: TRBV7-6
CDR3aa: ASSPRTDGANVLT

len: 13
v_gene: TRBV5-8
CDR3aa: ASSLQTGAQSEAF

len: 12
v_gene: TRBV9
CDR3aa: ASSVAGNTGELF

len: 12
v_gene: TRBV7-9
CDR3aa: ASSSQAGENIQY

len: 13
v_gene: TRBV6-4
CDR3aa: ASSQTPGSTDTQY

len: 14
v_gene: TRBV6-6
CDR3aa: ASTLSRVGNNSPLH

len: 12
v_gene: TRBV4-3
CDR3aa: ASSREQGPYEQY

len: 14
v_gene: TRBV7-2
CDR3aa: ASSLAGQILNTEAF

len: 11
v_gene: TRBV27
CDR3aa: ASRRQGNEKLF

len: 12
v_gene: TRBV28
CDR3aa: ASSLRTDGGGYT

len: 10
v_gene: TRBV14
CDR3aa: ASSRSGQLQY

len: 9
v_gene: TRBV7-2
CDR3aa: ASSDTYEQY

len: 11
v_gene: TRBV6-6
CDR3aa: ASSGRGDQPQH

len: 13
v_gene: TRBV2
CDR3aa: ASSQQGLSNQPQH

len: 13
v_gene: TRBV5-1
CDR3aa: ASSPTVGNTDTQY

len: 11
v_gene: TRBV7-9
CDR3aa: ASSLARGQPQH

len: 15
v_gene: TRBV25-1
CDR3aa: ASSDPSGTSGGETQY

len: 15
v_gene: TRBV25-1
CDR3aa: ASSDLVGSSYNSPLH

len: 11
v_gene: TRBV5-4
CDR3aa: ASSLAQNTEAF

len: 9
v_gene: TRBV29-1
CDR3aa: SVEGTGEAF

len: 11
v_gene: TRBV30
CDR3aa: AWSVGGSEKLF

len: 16
v_gene: TRBV25-1
CDR3aa: ASLIRDRGSFAGETQY

len: 11
v_gene: TRBV29-1
CDR3aa: SVAVVRNQPQH

len: 14
v_gene: TRBV7-2
CDR3aa: ASSRGTGGANSPLH

len: 13
v_gene: TRBV27
CDR3aa: ASSLRGAERQPQH

len: 15
v_gene: TRBV4-3
CDR3aa: ASSQEGLAAGANVLT

len: 11
v_gene: TRBV5-1
CDR3aa: ASTHNTQETQY

len: 11
v_gene: TRBV27
CDR3aa: ASSQDRATEAF

len: 16
v_gene: TRBV4-2
CDR3aa: ASSPKKGQGSNTGELF

len: 12
v_gene: TRBV4-3
CDR3aa: ASSQDPLSGELF

len: 17
v_gene: TRBV4-3
CDR3aa: ASSQEFPNGSPSTDTQY

len: 11
v_gene: TRBV30
CDR3aa: AWAPGTDYGYT

len: 12
v_gene: TRBV5-4
CDR3aa: ASSLGQRQETQY

len: 11
v_gene: TRBV19
CDR3aa: ASRNRGREGYT

len: 15
v_gene: TRBV7-2
CDR3aa: ASSLSLTGLAKNIQY

len: 11
v_gene: TRBV29-1
CDR3aa: SVTGGSGNTIY

len: 13
v_gene: TRBV28
CDR3aa: ASSQSGGDGYEQY

len: 11
v_gene: TRBV9
CDR3aa: ASSVGIDEKLF

len: 14
v_gene: TRBV4-3
CDR3aa: ASSQDHRRVNTEAF

len: 11
v_gene: TRBV29-1
CDR3aa: SVEESSKNIQY

len: 12
v_gene: TRBV29-1
CDR3aa: SVGTSGALDTQY

len: 13
v_gene: TRBV4-3
CDR3aa: ASSRLGTGIDEQY

len: 15
v_gene: TRBV5-4
CDR3aa: ASQAAGTGTSPYEQY

len: 13
v_gene: TRBV9
CDR3aa: ASSVGTGFSGELF

len: 11
v_gene: TRBV30
CDR3aa: AWSREDNQPQH

len: 12
v_gene: TRBV11-2
CDR3aa: ASSLAGELGELF

len: 8
v_gene: TRBV20-1
CDR3aa: SALAGELF

len: 10
v_gene: TRBV29-1
CDR3aa: SVAARDQPQH

len: 15
v_gene: TRBV11-3
CDR3aa: ASRAGTSGGTEETQY

len: 10
v_gene: TRBV29-1
CDR3aa: SVEETISEQF

len: 15
v_gene: TRBV18
CDR3aa: ASSPFMGEPTYNEQF

len: 8
v_gene: TRBV2
CDR3aa: ASSRDGYT

len: 11
v_gene: TRBV7-9
CDR3aa: ASSLGTDYGYT

len: 11
v_gene: TRBV5-1
CDR3aa: ASSLVRQETQY

len: 12
v_gene: TRBV7-2
CDR3aa: ASSPNVGLYEQY